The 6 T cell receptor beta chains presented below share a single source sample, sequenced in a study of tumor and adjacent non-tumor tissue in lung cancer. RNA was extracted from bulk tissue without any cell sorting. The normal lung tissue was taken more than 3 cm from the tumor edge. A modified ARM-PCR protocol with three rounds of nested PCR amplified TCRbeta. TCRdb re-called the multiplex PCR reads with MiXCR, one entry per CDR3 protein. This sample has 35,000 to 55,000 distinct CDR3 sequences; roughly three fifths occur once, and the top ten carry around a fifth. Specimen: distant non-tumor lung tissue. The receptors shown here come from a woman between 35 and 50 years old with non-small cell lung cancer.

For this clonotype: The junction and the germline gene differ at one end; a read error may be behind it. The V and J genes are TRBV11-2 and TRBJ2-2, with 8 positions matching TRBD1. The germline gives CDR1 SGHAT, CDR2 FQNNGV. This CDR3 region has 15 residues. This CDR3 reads CASMLQGAWTGQLFF. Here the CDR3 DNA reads TGTGCTAGCATGCTCCAGGGGGCTTGGACCGGGCAGCTGTTTTTT.

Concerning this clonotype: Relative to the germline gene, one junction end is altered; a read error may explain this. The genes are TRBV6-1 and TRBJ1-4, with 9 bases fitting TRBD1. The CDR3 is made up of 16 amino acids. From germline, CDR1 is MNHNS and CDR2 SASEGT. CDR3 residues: CTSSESTGQGYEKQFF. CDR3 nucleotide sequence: TGTACCAGTAGTGAATCCACCGGACAGGGGTATGAAAAACAGTTTTTT.

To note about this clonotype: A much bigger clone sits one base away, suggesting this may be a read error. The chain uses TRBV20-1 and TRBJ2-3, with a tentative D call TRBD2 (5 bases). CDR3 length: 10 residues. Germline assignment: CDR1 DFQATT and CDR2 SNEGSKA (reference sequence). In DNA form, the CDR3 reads TGCAGAGCGGACCCAGATACGCAGTATTTT. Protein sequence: CRADPDTQYF.

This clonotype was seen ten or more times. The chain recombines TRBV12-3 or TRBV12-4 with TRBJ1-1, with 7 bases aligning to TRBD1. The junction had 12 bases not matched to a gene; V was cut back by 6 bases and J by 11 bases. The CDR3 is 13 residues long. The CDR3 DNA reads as TGTGCCAGCAGCCCTCTCCGGGCAGGGGGGGCTTTCTTT. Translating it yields CASSPLRAGGAFF.

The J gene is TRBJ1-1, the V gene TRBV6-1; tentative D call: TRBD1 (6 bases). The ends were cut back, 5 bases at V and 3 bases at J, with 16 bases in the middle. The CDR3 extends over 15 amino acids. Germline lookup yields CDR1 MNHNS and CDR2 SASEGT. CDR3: CASSLGEGHDTEAFF. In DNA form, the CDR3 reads TGTGCCAGCAGTCTGGGAGAGGGACATGACACTGAAGCTTTCTTT.

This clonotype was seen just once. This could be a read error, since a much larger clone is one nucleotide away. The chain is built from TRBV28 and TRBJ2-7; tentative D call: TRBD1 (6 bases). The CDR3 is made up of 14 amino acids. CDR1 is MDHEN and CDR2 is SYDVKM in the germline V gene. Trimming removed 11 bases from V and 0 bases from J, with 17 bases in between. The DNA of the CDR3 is TGTGCCTCTTGCAGGGGCTTGAACTCCTACGAGCAGTACTTC. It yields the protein CASCRGLNSYEQYF. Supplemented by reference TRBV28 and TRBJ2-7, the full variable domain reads DVKVTQSSRYLVKRTGEKVFLECVQDMDHENMFWYRQDPGLGLRLIYFSYDVKMKEKGDIPEGYSVSREKKERFSLILESASTNQTSMYLCASCRGLNSYEQYFGPGTRLTVT.